This TCR beta chain was sequenced during a study of blood T cell repertoires in COVID-19. The data were produced by immunoSEQ multiplex PCR, yet TCRdb's version contains in-frame clones alone and is incomplete. The table shows a few hundred thousand clones, with 75% to 85% occurring only once. Germline loops: CDR1 LGHDT, CDR2 YNNKEL (reference sequence). Trimming left V 5 bases short and J 6 bases short, with 16 bases between. The CDR3 loop spans 14 amino acids. Those enrolled in Seattle joined during active infection and were followed longitudinally afterward. The chain joins TRBV3-1 (or the pseudogene TRBV3-2) to TRBJ1-2; TRBD1 might be the D (5 bases). Sequencing was done on a sample of peripheral blood. This TCR came from an older woman with COVID-19, enrolled during active disease. The CDR3 DNA follows: TGTGCCAGCAGCTCCCGGACATTGTTGAATGGCTACACCTTC. Its translation: CASSSRTLLNGYTF.